This TCR beta chain appears in the sequencing data of a study of T cells in Graves' hyperthyroidism and ophthalmopathy. This CDR3 spans 12 amino acids. From germline, CDR1 is GTSNPN and CDR2 SVGIG (reference sequence). Trimming removed 4 bases at V and 6 bases at J, with 11 bases between. In its sample, this clonotype was seen many times. Researchers amplified the TCR beta CDR3 regions from RNA transcripts. Carried out on the TCR CDR3, a first-round RT-PCR used the HTBI primer set. TCRdb recomputed calls from the multiplex PCR reads with MiXCR, one row per CDR3 protein. Of roughly 640,000 distinct CDR3 sequences listed, roughly 16% are singletons.

The V gene is TRBV30, the J gene TRBJ2-3; D ambiguous. This receptor was obtained from a woman between 40 and 55 years old with Graves' ophthalmopathy. The sequencing input was blood. CDR3 sequence reads: CAWKRPPDTQYF. CDR3 DNA sequence: TGTGCCTGGAAAAGGCCCCCCGATACGCAGTATTTT.